This T cell receptor beta chain was profiled in a study of shared clonotypes between healthy human individuals. V was pared by 2 bases and J by 0 bases, with 8 bases between. Germline V gene sequence: CDR1 MNHNY, CDR2 SVGAGI (reference sequence). The CDR3 runs 15 residues. CD45RO-negative, CCR7-selected cells formed the naive CD8 fraction, which excluded terminally differentiated effector memory CD45RA+ cells. Clones were read by immunoSEQ multiplex PCR, and TCRdb kept only the in-frame ones, dropping some. The repertoire holds about 2 million clones, with just under 95% as singletons. The sequence came from a man between 18 and 35 years old in good health. The chain has TRBV6-6 and TRBJ2-1; D is ambiguous. The sample taken for sequencing was naive CD8+ T cells sorted from blood. Here the CDR3 reads CASSYPAGSYNEQFF. CDR3 bases: TGTGCCAGCAGTTACCCCGCAGGCTCCTACAATGAGCAGTTCTTC.